A selection of T cell receptor beta chains follows, all from one sample in a study of OX40 agonist ivuxolimab in advanced cancers. Clones were read by immunoSEQ multiplex PCR, and TCRdb kept only the in-frame ones, dropping some. The repertoire holds 40,000 to 55,000 clones, 75% to 85% seen once, with around 9.3% in the top ten. The starting material was CD4+ or CD8+ T cells sorted from blood, obtained in a trial of the OX40 agonist ivuxolimab. The receptor source for this set is an adult with an advanced solid tumor such as melanoma, head and neck, liver or kidney cancer. The CDR3 runs from the conserved cysteine through the conserved F or W. A D gene is named only where the DNA matches it firmly. The size of a clone is reported for some rows only, either as once, few or many, or as a class for expanded clones.

V	J	D	size	CDR3	DNA
TRBV9	TRBJ2-7	.	.	CASSAGALGGEQYF	TGTGCCAGCAGCGCCGGGGCTCTTGGGGGCGAGCAGTACTTC
TRBV27	TRBJ2-7	.	.	CASSGTGDYEQYF	TGTGCCAGCAGTGGGACGGGAGACTACGAGCAGTACTTC
TRBV27	TRBJ2-2	TRBD1	.	CASSLRTGVYTGELFF	TGTGCCAGCAGTTTACGGACAGGGGTCTACACCGGGGAGCTGTTTTTT
TRBV28	TRBJ2-3	.	.	CASSFRGSTDTQYF	TGTGCCAGCAGTTTTAGAGGAAGCACAGATACGCAGTATTTT
TRBV28	TRBJ2-4	TRBD1	.	CASRTGVGIQYF	TGTGCCAGCAGGACAGGGGTGGGCATTCAGTACTTC
TRBV7-2	TRBJ1-1	TRBD1	.	CASSPPPGGRGTEAFF	TGTGCCAGCAGCCCCCCCCCAGGGGGCAGGGGCACTGAAGCTTTCTTT
TRBV5-6	TRBJ2-4	TRBD1	.	CASSLYSGQGRTNQYF	TGTGCCAGCAGCTTGTATTCCGGACAGGGGAGGACCAATCAGTACTTC
TRBV6-5	TRBJ1-5	.	.	CASSAYSNQPQHF	TGTGCCAGCAGTGCATATAGCAATCAGCCCCAGCATTTT
TRBV6-6	TRBJ1-5	TRBD1	few	CASRGPHRGPRMAQHF	TGTGCCAGCAGGGGGCCCCACAGGGGACCCAGGATGGCCCAGCATTTT
TRBV10-2	TRBJ2-1	TRBD2	.	CASRISGGFDNEQFF	TGCGCCAGCAGGATCTCGGGGGGGTTCGACAATGAGCAGTTCTTC
TRBV2	TRBJ1-1	.	medium-sized	CASILQVTNTEAFF	TGTGCCAGCATACTACAGGTTACCAACACTGAAGCTTTCTTT
TRBV6-5	TRBJ2-2	.	.	CASSYPRESGELFF	TGTGCCAGCAGTTACCCCCGAGAGTCCGGGGAGCTGTTTTTT
TRBV6-5	TRBJ2-1	.	.	CASSWGRRSEQFF	TGTGCCAGCAGTTGGGGAAGGAGATCTGAGCAGTTCTTC
TRBV18	TRBJ2-3	TRBD2	.	CASSPGTRDTQYF	TGTGCCAGCTCACCAGGGACTAGGGATACGCAGTATTTT
TRBV6-5	TRBJ2-5	.	few	CASSYPDIKTQYF	TGTGCCAGCAGTTACCCGGACATAAAGACCCAGTACTTC
TRBV5-1	TRBJ2-5	TRBD1	once	CASFRDRQETQYF	TGCGCCAGTTTCCGGGACAGACAAGAGACCCAGTACTTC
TRBV5-4	TRBJ2-1	.	.	CASSPEGGGVYYNEQFF	TGTGCCAGCAGCCCAGAAGGGGGCGGGGTATACTACAATGAGCAGTTCTTC
TRBV2	TRBJ2-3	.	.	CASSEIEGGGTDTQYF	TGTGCCAGCAGTGAAATAGAGGGGGGGGGCACAGATACGCAGTATTTT
TRBV28	TRBJ1-2	TRBD1	.	CASSAGQKAGYTF	TGTGCCAGCAGTGCGGGACAGAAGGCCGGCTACACCTTC
TRBV19	TRBJ1-5	.	once	CASSIPVLFSNQPQHF	TGTGCCAGTAGTATCCCCGTATTATTTAGCAATCAGCCCCAGCATTTT
TRBV9	TRBJ2-2	.	.	CASSLYAVNTGELFF	TGTGCCAGCAGCCTATATGCGGTCAACACCGGGGAGCTGTTTTTT
TRBV7-2	TRBJ1-1	.	.	CASRDQGLNTEAFF	TGTGCCAGCAGGGACCAGGGATTGAACACTGAAGCTTTCTTT
TRBV11-2	TRBJ2-6	.	once	CASIINSGANVLTF	TGTGCCAGCATCATTAACTCTGGGGCCAACGTCCTGACTTTC
TRBV5-6	TRBJ1-5	.	.	CASSLGETPNQPQHF	TGTGCCAGCAGCTTGGGGGAGACACCGAATCAGCCCCAGCATTTT
TRBV10-3	TRBJ1-5	.	.	CAISKDRSSNQPQHF	TGTGCCATCAGTAAGGACCGGTCCAGCAATCAGCCCCAGCATTTT
TRBV5-1	TRBJ2-1	.	.	CASKRNLGDYNEQFF	TGCGCCAGCAAGAGGAACCTAGGAGACTACAATGAGCAGTTCTTC
TRBV2	TRBJ1-4	.	.	CASSVRLTSSEKLFF	TGTGCCAGCAGCGTCAGGTTGACCTCGAGTGAAAAACTGTTTTTT
TRBV7-2	TRBJ1-1	.	.	CASSLARREAFF	TGTGCCAGCAGCTTAGCCAGGAGAGAAGCTTTCTTT
TRBV28	TRBJ2-1	TRBD2	.	CASSQGGLAGVLKFF	TGTGCCAGCAGTCAGGGGGGACTAGCGGGAGTCTTGAAGTTCTTC
TRBV19	TRBJ1-3	.	.	CASSIPGRPASGNTIYF	TGTGCCAGTAGTATTCCGGGCAGGCCTGCTTCTGGAAACACCATATATTTT
TRBV6-1	TRBJ2-5	.	.	CASSEAGSVGETQYF	TGTGCCAGCAGTGAAGCGGGCAGCGTAGGGGAGACCCAGTACTTC
TRBV6-5	TRBJ2-1	.	.	CASSFTGASSYNEQFF	TGTGCCAGCAGTTTTACAGGTGCCAGCTCCTACAATGAGCAGTTCTTC
TRBV28	TRBJ1-2	.	.	CASSPSGEVDYGYTF	TGTGCCAGCAGTCCGTCAGGGGAGGTCGACTATGGCTACACCTTC
TRBV6-5	TRBJ2-2	.	.	CASSYSPGTGELFF	TGTGCCAGCAGTTACTCGCCGGGGACCGGGGAGCTGTTTTTT
TRBV9	TRBJ2-5	.	.	CASSWGGGAGETQYF	TGTGCCAGCAGCTGGGGCGGCGGGGCAGGAGAGACCCAGTACTTC
TRBV19	TRBJ1-1	.	.	CASSGSQAEGAEAFF	TGTGCCAGTAGTGGTTCGCAGGCAGAAGGCGCTGAAGCTTTCTTT
TRBV5-1	TRBJ1-1	.	.	CASSSQGLGTEAFF	TGCGCCAGCAGCTCGCAGGGGTTGGGCACTGAAGCTTTCTTT
TRBV6-1	TRBJ2-5	.	.	CASSVRGTEWETQYF	TGTGCCAGCAGTGTCCGAGGCACGGAGTGGGAGACCCAGTACTTC
TRBV6-6	TRBJ2-7	TRBD2	.	CASRLTSGPYEQYF	TGTGCCAGCAGATTGACTAGCGGACCTTACGAGCAGTACTTC
TRBV5-1	TRBJ2-6	.	once	CASSQGVFGANVLTF	TGCGCCAGCAGCCAAGGGGTTTTCGGGGCCAACGTCCTGACTTTC